Shown below are 28 T cell receptor beta chains from a single sample sequenced in a study of T cell repertoires in cytomegalovirus infection. One entry per CDR3 protein, called by TCRdb with MiXCR from the reads. The sample carries about 920,000 distinct CDR3 sequences, approximately 31% recorded once. Their cognate antigens are unknown. The sample in question was cultured CD8+ T cells from PBMCs, obtained from culture after CMV antigen stimulation. These receptors came from a human donor in good health (CMV status not recorded). Some clones in this sample may be carry-over from other donors' samples.

As regards this clonotype: Germline is not matched at one junction end, which may reflect a read error. This chain joins TRBV7-4 and TRBJ1-1; D might be TRBD1 (5 bases). Germline CDR1 SGHVT, CDR2 SQSDAQ. The CDR3 loop spans 14 amino acids. The CDR3 protein is CVSSPPYRPPEAFF. The DNA for the CDR3 is TGTGTCAGCAGCCCACCGTACAGGCCACCTGAAGCTTTCTTT.

The genes are TRBV11-2 and TRBJ2-1, with 7 bases lining up with TRBD1. Germline lookup yields CDR1 SGHAT and CDR2 FQNNGV. CDR3 length: 16 residues. V lost 6 bases to trimming and J lost 2 bases; unmatched junction nucleotides: 10. CDR3 DNA sequence: TGTGCCAGCAGTTCACAGGGGCCCACTACCTACAATGAGCAGTTCTTC. It is translated as CASSSQGPTTYNEQFF.

This clonotype was detected many times. The chain employs TRBV12-3 or TRBV12-4 and TRBJ1-1, with D maybe TRBD1 (5 bases). This CDR3 contains 16 residues. V was trimmed by 3 bases and J by 0 bases, leaving 14 bases between them. CDR3 loop: CASSFGRGWVNTEAFF. As DNA, the CDR3 is TGTGCCAGCAGTTTTGGCCGGGGCTGGGTGAACACTGAAGCTTTCTTT.

This clonotype showed up just a few times. The V call is TRBV6-5, the J call TRBJ2-2; perhaps TRBD1 as D (6 bases). Trimming stripped 2 bases from V and 8 bases from J, with 9 bases between. There are 13 residues in the CDR3. CDR1 MNHEY and CDR2 SVGAGI come from the germline V gene. CDR3 amino acids: CASSYAGAGELFF. The CDR3 DNA is TGTGCCAGCAGTTACGCAGGGGCGGGGGAGCTGTTTTTT.

This clonotype has a count of ten or more. The CDR3 nucleotides read TGTGCCAGCAGCTTAGGGGCCGGCGGCTACACCTTC. Its translation: CASSLGAGGYTF. The chain has TRBV7-9 and TRBJ1-2; no clear D. The CDR3 totals 12 residues. Looked up from germline, CDR1 is SEHNR and CDR2 is FQNEAQ (reference sequence). Deletions cut 1 base from V and 8 bases from J, with 8 bases between.

The chain uses TRBV7-9 and TRBJ1-2; no clear D gene. Looked up from germline, CDR1 is SEHNR and CDR2 is FQNEAQ (reference sequence). V was pared by 1 base and J by 3 bases, with 12 bases between. The CDR3 sequence is 15 residues long. CDR3 DNA: TGTGCCAGCAGCTTAGTTCGGAGGGTGGACTATGGCTACACCTTC. Its translation: CASSLVRRVDYGYTF.

This clonotype occurred a few times. The chain employs TRBV29-1 and TRBJ1-1; 7 bases line up with TRBD1. The V gene end was trimmed by 7 bases and the J gene end by 1 base; junction bases not matched to a gene: 6. The CDR3 contains 13 residues. The germline V gene has CDR1 SQVTM and CDR2 ANQGSEA. This CDR3 reads CSGSGGENTEAFF. The CDR3 DNA reads as TGCAGCGGCTCAGGGGGAGAGAACACTGAAGCTTTCTTT.

This clonotype turned up a few times. The chain links TRBV4-1 to TRBJ1-6, with D possibly being TRBD1 (6 bases). The CDR3 is made up of 15 amino acids. Trimming took off 0 bases at V and 5 bases at J, with 8 bases between the two ends. In germline, CDR1 is MGHRA, CDR2 YSYEKL. This CDR3 reads CASSQDPGDNSPLHF. The DNA of the CDR3 is TGCGCCAGCAGCCAAGATCCAGGGGATAATTCACCCCTCCACTTT.

The table lists this clonotype with many counts. V and J are TRBV7-9 and TRBJ2-2; D unclear. Between the trimmed V and J ends, which lost 5 bases and 8 bases, there was a span of 12 bases. In germline, CDR1 is SEHNR, CDR2 FQNEAQ (reference sequence). This CDR3 spans 13 amino acids. In DNA form, the CDR3 reads TGTGCCAGCAGCCTCTCAGACTTGGGGGAGCTGTTTTTT. Residues: CASSLSDLGELFF.

This clonotype was counted at least ten times. CDR3 bases: TGTGCCAGCAGCCAAAGGGAGACCCAGTACTTC. Translated, it gives CASSQRETQYF. J is TRBJ2-5 and V is TRBV7-2; D is undetermined. V was pared by 5 bases and J by 5 bases, with 6 bases between. The CDR3 has 11 residues. Germline CDR1 is SGHTA and CDR2 is FQGNSA.

This clonotype showed up many times. The chain carries TRBV7-6 and TRBJ1-6; D is unclear. V was trimmed by 3 bases and J by 0 bases, leaving 12 bases between them. The CDR3 extends over 17 amino acids. Germline values: CDR1 SGHVS, CDR2 FNYEAQ. The CDR3 sequence is CASSLNGASSYNSPLHF. The CDR3 region has the DNA TGTGCCAGCAGCTTGAACGGAGCGAGCTCCTATAATTCACCCCTCCACTTT.

This CDR3 reads CASRTGVYGYTF. The CDR3 DNA reads TGTGCCAGCAGGACTGGGGTCTATGGCTACACCTTC. The chain recombines TRBV25-1 with TRBJ1-2, with D unclear. Trimming pared 6 bases from V and 4 bases from J, leaving 9 bases between. Germline values: CDR1 MGHDK, CDR2 SYGVNS. This CDR3 comprises 12 residues.

Regarding this clonotype: Its ends do not fully match the called genes, so a read error is possible. The V and J genes are TRBV5-6 and TRBJ1-5; the D gene is possibly TRBD1 (6 bases). This CDR3 is built from 16 residues. The germline V gene has CDR1 SGHDT and CDR2 YYEEEE. CDR3: CASSLGGGRTNQSQHF. DNA of the CDR3: TGTGCCAGCAGCCTAGGGGGGGGAAGGACAAATCAGTCCCAGCATTTT.

The V call is TRBV7-9, the J call TRBJ2-1; 7 bases fit TRBD2. CDR1 is SEHNR, CDR2 FQNEAQ, per germline (reference sequence). The ends lost 5 bases at V and 12 bases at J; junction bases unmatched: 19. This CDR3 has 16 amino acids. The CDR3 DNA follows: TGTGCCAGCAGCCACGAAAGGGACTCAAGCGGGGTAGGGCAGTTCTTC. Its translation: CASSHERDSSGVGQFF.

With respect to this clonotype: Relative to the germline gene, one junction end is altered; a read error may explain this. The chain links TRBV7-4 to TRBJ1-1; tentatively, D is TRBD1 (6 bases). Germline CDR1 SGHVT, CDR2 SQSDAQ. The CDR3 covers 16 residues. CDR3 DNA sequence: TGTGCCAGCAGCTCCTACAGGGAAATCATGAACACTGAAACTTTCTTT. Translating gives CASSSYREIMNTETFF.

This chain links TRBV2 with TRBJ2-2, with 7 bases identical to TRBD2. V shed 6 bases and J 6 bases; nucleotides not matched to a gene: 4. The CDR3 spans 13 residues. Germline V gives CDR1 SNHLY, CDR2 FYNNEI. The CDR3 spells CASRGTTAGELFF. The CDR3 DNA reads as TGTGCCAGCAGAGGGACTACGGCCGGGGAGCTGTTTTTT. Variable domain in full (rest from reference TRBV2 and TRBJ2-2): EPEVTQTPSHQVTQMGQEVILRCVPISNHLYFYWYRQILGQKVEFLVSFYNNEISEKSEIFDDQFSVERPDGSNFTLKIRSTKLEDSAMYFCASRGTTAGELFFGEGSRLTVL.

The rearrangement links TRBV9 to TRBJ1-5, with 11 nucleotides matching TRBD1. The V gene end was trimmed by 0 bases and the J gene end by 9 bases; junction bases not matched to a gene: 2. The CDR3 covers 14 residues. Germline V gene data show CDR1 as SGDLS and CDR2 as YYNGEE. CDR3 nucleotides: TGTGCCAGCAGCGTAGGGGACAGGGGGTGGCCCCAGCATTTT. Translation: CASSVGDRGWPQHF.

This clonotype was detected many times. This rearrangement joins TRBV7-2 to TRBJ2-3; 8 bases fit TRBD2. V gave up 6 bases and J gave up 2 bases; unmatched junction bases: 4. This CDR3 has 14 amino acids. Germline assignment: CDR1 SGHTA and CDR2 FQGNSA. CDR3 in DNA: TGTGCCAGCAGGCTCGGGGGGGACACAGATACGCAGTATTTT. This gives the protein CASRLGGDTDTQYF.

This clonotype was counted many times. This chain links TRBV6-1 with TRBJ2-1; D possibly uses TRBD1 or TRBD2 (6 bases each). CDR3 length: 15 residues. Germline V gene lookup returns CDR1 MNHNS and CDR2 SASEGT. Trimming took 0 bases from V and 8 from J, leaving 14 bases between them. The CDR3 DNA reads as TGTGCCAGCAGTGAAGCTGGCAGGGGAGGCGATGAGCAGTTCTTC. Protein sequence: CASSEAGRGGDEQFF.

The sample holds a few counts of this clonotype. The V call is TRBV27, the J call TRBJ1-1; D is ambiguous. Germline V gene data show CDR1 as MNHEY and CDR2 as SMNVEV (reference sequence). The V end was cut by 5 bases, the J end by 4 bases, with 14 bases between. This CDR3 contains 14 residues. The chain's CDR3 is CASSPPGLRTEAFF. DNA for the CDR3: TGTGCCAGCAGTCCGCCGGGCCTTCGCACTGAAGCTTTCTTT.

This clonotype was recorded a few times. The chain couples TRBV7-8 to TRBJ1-1, with D hard to call. This CDR3 comprises 15 residues. The germline CDR1 and CDR2 sequences are SGHVS and FQNEAQ. The germline V and J ends were trimmed by 1 base and 2 bases, with 11 bases remaining between them. The CDR3 bases are TGTGCCAGCAGCTTAGGTGGCAGCTATAACACTGAAGCTTTCTTT. Its protein is CASSLGGSYNTEAFF.

This chain uses TRBV7-9 with TRBJ2-2, with D maybe TRBD2 (6 bases). V was pared by 7 bases and J by 4 bases, with 16 bases between. The CDR3 extends over 15 amino acids. Germline values: CDR1 SEHNR, CDR2 FQNEAQ (reference sequence). In DNA, the CDR3 is TGTGCCAGCACCGGAGGGCTCCGGATCACCGGGGAGCTGTTTTTT. This sequence encodes CASTGGLRITGELFF.

This clonotype was counted between two and nine times. The V gene is TRBV7-2, the J gene TRBJ1-2; D is unclear. The CDR3 extends over 13 amino acids. Deletions cut 1 base from V and 5 bases from J, with 8 bases between. The germline gives CDR1 SGHTA, CDR2 FQGNSA. The CDR3: CASSLDREYGYTF. As DNA, the CDR3 is TGTGCCAGCAGCTTAGACCGGGAGTATGGCTACACCTTC.

This clonotype appeared a few times. This chain connects TRBV27 to TRBJ2-7; D perhaps matches TRBD1 (6 bases). V lost 4 bases, J lost 6 bases, and 19 bases lay in between. Germline V CDR1 and CDR2: MNHEY, SMNVEV (reference sequence). This CDR3 region has 15 residues. The CDR3 DNA is TGTGCCAGCAGTTCCCCCACACCCACAGGGCCCGAGCAGTACGTC. Protein product: CASSSPTPTGPEQYV.

The rearrangement uses TRBV12-3 or TRBV12-4 and TRBJ1-1; D is unclear. The CDR3 sequence is 13 residues long. V was cut by 9 bases and J by 6 bases, with 17 bases left in between. CDR3 sequence reads: CARSYSVYSEAFF. The CDR3 coding sequence is TGTGCCAGGAGCTACTCGGTCTACTCTGAAGCTTTCTTT.

This clonotype was counted between two and nine times. This chain joins TRBV10-1 and TRBJ2-3; no clear D gene. V dropped 6 bases and J dropped 3 bases, with 16 bases sitting between them. CDR3 size: 15 residues. CDR1 WNHNN and CDR2 SYGVQD come from the germline V gene (reference sequence). The CDR3, as DNA: TGCGCCAGCAGCGGACCCTACCGAGGTACAGATACGCAGTATTTT. Its translation: CASSGPYRGTDTQYF.

This clonotype appeared a few times. The chain recombines TRBV5-5 with TRBJ2-3, with TRBD1 as a possible D gene (6 bases). Germline V CDR1 and CDR2: SGHKS, YYEKEE (reference sequence). This CDR3 contains 17 residues. Trimming removed 2 bases at V and 1 base at J, with 17 bases between. The chain's CDR3 is CASSLQGSHSGTDTQYF. The CDR3, as DNA: TGTGCCAGCAGCTTACAGGGTTCACACAGTGGCACAGATACGCAGTATTTT. The full variable domain, with the rest looked up from reference TRBV5-5 and TRBJ2-3, is DAGVTQSPTHLIKTRGQQVTLRCSPISGHKSVSWYQQVLGQGPQFIFQYYEKEERGRGNFPDRFSARQFPNYSSELNVNALLLGDSALYLCASSLQGSHSGTDTQYFGPGTRLTVL.

The table lists this clonotype with a few counts. The chain joins TRBV7-6 to TRBJ2-3; D possibly uses TRBD1 or TRBD2 (6 bases each). From germline, CDR1 is SGHVS and CDR2 FNYEAQ. V lost 5 bases and J 4 bases, leaving 16 bases between the germline ends. The CDR3 has 15 amino acids. CDR3 nucleotides: TGTGCCAGCAGCCCCCAAGGGGGGTTCGCAGATACGCAGTATTTT. Translation: CASSPQGGFADTQYF.